A single sample gave rise to the 26 T cell receptor beta chains below, sequenced in a study of CD4 T cells in relation to SARS-CoV-2 and coronaviruses. Data came from immunoSEQ multiplex PCR; TCRdb stores just in-frame clones and leaves some out. The sample lists about 26,000 clones; roughly 80% were seen once. The unexposed donors gave CD4+ T cells in about 2010-2019, prior to COVID-19. Isolation of CD4+ T cells took place after 10 days in culture. Their antigens are not known. The specimen sequenced was CD4+ T cells from PBMCs, cultured in vitro. These receptor sequences come from a human donor in good health.

This sequence joins TRBV6-5 and TRBJ2-3; D may be TRBD2 (5 bases). Germline lookup yields CDR1 MNHEY and CDR2 SVGAGI. This CDR3 has 14 residues. Between the trimmed V and J ends, which lost 2 bases and 0 bases, there was a span of 6 bases. The CDR3 bases are TGTGCCAGCAGTTACGGCGGGAGCACAGATACGCAGTATTTT. Protein: CASSYGGSTDTQYF.

The V gene is TRBV2, the J gene TRBJ2-3, with no clear D. Trimming cost V 4 bases and J 5 bases, with 16 bases left between them. This CDR3 is 15 amino acids long. Germline V gives CDR1 SNHLY, CDR2 FYNNEI. In nucleotides, the CDR3 is TGTGCCAGCAGTGTATACGATCCCCTGGGAGATACGCAGTATTTT. Encoded protein: CASSVYDPLGDTQYF.

The table lists this clone with a few counts. V gene TRBV10-1 combines with J gene TRBJ1-2; tentative D call: TRBD1 (6 bases). The germline gives CDR1 WNHNN, CDR2 SYGVQD (reference sequence). The CDR3 has 14 residues. V was clipped by 2 bases and J by 0 bases, with 7 bases between them. The CDR3 protein is CASSEDRTNYGYTF. CDR3 in DNA: TGCGCCAGCAGTGAGGACAGGACTAACTATGGCTACACCTTC.

The V gene is TRBV7-2, the J gene TRBJ1-1; D may be TRBD1 (6 bases). V gave up 2 bases and J gave up 7 bases, with 11 bases separating them. This CDR3 contains 13 residues. CDR1 is SGHTA, CDR2 FQGNSA, per germline. The CDR3 DNA reads as TGTGCCAGCAGCTTACACAGGGAACATGAAGCTTTCTTT. Translating gives CASSLHREHEAFF.

The V call is TRBV11-2, the J call TRBJ1-1; unclear D gene. The V end was cut by 3 bases, the J end by 1 base, with 9 bases between. Germline assignment: CDR1 SGHAT and CDR2 FQNNGV. The CDR3 runs to 14 residues. Written as DNA, the CDR3 is TGTGCCAGCAGCTTTAACCTGCAGAACACTGAAGCTTTCTTT. Its protein is CASSFNLQNTEAFF.

V usage is TRBV5-1 and J usage is TRBJ2-7; D might be TRBD1 (7 bases). Trimming removed 0 bases at V and 5 bases at J, with 15 bases between. This CDR3 region has 15 residues. The germline V gene has CDR1 SGHRS and CDR2 YFSETQ. CDR3: CASSLAEGAPHEQYF. CDR3 sequence (DNA): TGCGCCAGCAGCTTGGCGGAGGGGGCGCCTCACGAGCAGTACTTC.

The chain joins TRBV27 to TRBJ2-7; 9 bases agree with TRBD1. V lost 3 bases, J lost 4 bases, and 7 bases stayed unmatched. The CDR3 covers 15 residues. Germline V gene lookup returns CDR1 MNHEY and CDR2 SMNVEV (reference sequence). CDR3 nucleotide sequence: TGTGCCAGCAGTTTGGACAGGGGCCAAGGGTACGAGCAGTACTTC. Protein product: CASSLDRGQGYEQYF.

As regards this clone: Other DNA variants within this sample encode the same CDR3. V gene TRBV2 combines with J gene TRBJ2-5; 7 nucleotides align to TRBD1. Germline loops: CDR1 SNHLY, CDR2 FYNNEI. Germline trimming cut 5 bases from V and 2 bases from J; bases unmatched to any gene: 2. This CDR3 comprises 13 residues. Written as DNA, the CDR3 is TGTGCCAGCAGTCGGACAGGTCAAGAGACCCAGTACTTC. This codes for CASSRTGQETQYF. Based on the CDR3 plus reference TRBV2 and TRBJ2-5, the full variable domain is EPEVTQTPSHQVTQMGQEVILRCVPISNHLYFYWYRQILGQKVEFLVSFYNNEISEKSEIFDDQFSVERPDGSNFTLKIRSTKLEDSAMYFCASSRTGQETQYFGPGTRLLVL.

The chain has TRBV10-3 and TRBJ2-3; D is ambiguous. CDR1 is ENHRY, CDR2 SYGVKD, per germline. With 4 bases removed from V and 0 bases from J, the gap between germline ends came to 8 bases. The CDR3 length is 14 residues. CDR3 amino acids: CAISGEQSTDTQYF. CDR3 in DNA: TGTGCCATCAGTGGCGAACAGAGCACAGATACGCAGTATTTT.

The genes are TRBV2 and TRBJ1-5, with D perhaps matching TRBD1 (5 bases). Germline values: CDR1 SNHLY, CDR2 FYNNEI. The CDR3 runs to 14 residues. The germline V and J ends were trimmed by 3 bases and 2 bases, with 8 bases remaining between them. CDR3 nucleotide sequence: TGTGCCAGCAGTGACCAAGGGGGCAATCAGCCCCAGCATTTT. Translating it yields CASSDQGGNQPQHF.

The chain carries TRBV27 and TRBJ2-5; possibly TRBD2 for D (5 bases). CDR3 length: 13 amino acids. Germline assignment: CDR1 MNHEY and CDR2 SMNVEV (reference sequence). Trimming pared 6 bases from V and 1 base from J, leaving 9 bases between. CDR3 loop: CASSGLFQETQYF. In DNA form, the CDR3 reads TGTGCCAGCAGCGGACTGTTCCAAGAGACCCAGTACTTC.

This clone has more than one count but fewer than ten. The chain carries TRBV27 and TRBJ2-1, with 10 nucleotides matching TRBD2. CDR3 length equals 17 residues. The V gene's germline CDR1 is MNHEY and CDR2 SMNVEV (reference sequence). V was clipped by 2 bases and J by 9 bases; unmatched bases: 13. In DNA, the CDR3 is TGTGCCAGCAGTTTAAGGACTAGCGGAGTGAACTATATTGAGCAGTTCTTC. It codes for CASSLRTSGVNYIEQFF.

The chain employs TRBV5-1 and TRBJ1-1, with a weak D call TRBD1 (5 bases). The CDR3 loop spans 13 amino acids. Germline V gives CDR1 SGHRS, CDR2 YFSETQ. V was cut by 3 bases and J by 2 bases, with 8 bases left in between. The CDR3 DNA is TGCGCCAGCAGCTCGCAGGGTAACACTGAAGCTTTCTTT. Its protein product is CASSSQGNTEAFF.

The chain is built from TRBV5-1 and TRBJ2-2; D may be TRBD2 (5 bases). In germline, CDR1 is SGHRS, CDR2 YFSETQ. Trimming left V 1 base short and J 4 bases short, with 11 bases between. The CDR3 contains 15 residues. CDR3: CASSLRLAGTGELFF. The CDR3 DNA follows: TGCGCCAGCAGCTTGAGGCTAGCTGGCACCGGGGAGCTGTTTTTT.

V is TRBV28 and J is TRBJ2-5, with TRBD2 identical over 8 bases. The ends lost 1 base at V and 8 bases at J; junction bases unmatched: 3. Germline lookup yields CDR1 MDHEN and CDR2 SYDVKM. The CDR3 totals 13 residues. This chain's CDR3 is CASSLFAGGTQYF. The CDR3 DNA sequence: TGTGCCAGCAGTTTATTTGCGGGAGGAACCCAGTACTTC.

The chain uses TRBV4-3 and TRBJ2-5; D is unclear. V was clipped by 8 bases and J by 2 bases, with 9 bases between them. The CDR3 is made up of 12 amino acids. Per the germline V gene, CDR1 is LGHNA and CDR2 is YSLEER. The DNA of the CDR3 is TGCGCCAGCGGTACCCATCAAGAGACCCAGTACTTC. Translated, it gives CASGTHQETQYF.

The V call is TRBV24-1, the J call TRBJ2-7; TRBD2 agrees at 10 bases. This CDR3 contains 16 residues. J lost 2 bases, V lost 9 bases, and 12 bases had no gene match. Germline CDR1 and CDR2: KGHDR and SFDVKD. The DNA of the CDR3 is TGTGCCACCCGGGCGGGGAGGGGGACTAGCGCCTACGAGCAGTACTTC. This translates into CATRAGRGTSAYEQYF.

This clone has only one observation. The chain carries TRBV4-3 and TRBJ2-3; 7 bases agree with TRBD2. The CDR3 consists of 15 residues. Germline trimming cut 0 bases from V and 5 bases from J; bases unmatched to any gene: 5. CDR1 and CDR2 from the germline V gene are LGHNA and YSLEER. The CDR3: CASSQDLRGRDTQYF. CDR3 sequence (DNA): TGCGCCAGCAGCCAAGATTTGCGCGGGAGAGATACGCAGTATTTT.

The chain couples TRBV18 to TRBJ2-5; D gene ambiguous. The CDR3 consists of 13 residues. The V end was cut by 0 bases, the J end by 5 bases, with 7 bases between. Germline V gene lookup returns CDR1 KGHSH and CDR2 LQKENI. The CDR3, as DNA: TGTGCCAGCTCACCACCGGCCCGGGAGACCCAGTACTTC. It yields the protein CASSPPARETQYF.

This chain uses TRBV7-2 with TRBJ2-5; the match to TRBD2 covers 16 bases. The ends lost 6 bases at V and 9 bases at J; junction bases unmatched: 1. The CDR3 extends over 13 amino acids. The germline V gene encodes CDR1 SGHTA and CDR2 FQGNSA. The CDR3 DNA sequence: TGTGCCAGCAGGGGGACTAGCGGGGGGGCCCAGTACTTC. It translates to CASRGTSGGAQYF.

The chain is built from TRBV2 and TRBJ1-5; D unresolved. Trimming pared 8 bases from V and 4 bases from J, leaving 18 bases between. Germline assignment: CDR1 SNHLY and CDR2 FYNNEI. The CDR3 sequence is 15 residues long. The CDR3 nucleotides read TGTGCCAGCGCCGGCAGGCAGCCTGTGAATCAGCCCCAGCATTTT. Translated: CASAGRQPVNQPQHF.

The chain carries TRBV5-6 and TRBJ2-1; 8 bases match TRBD1. Trimming removed 6 bases from V and 6 bases from J; junction bases left unmatched: 5. The germline V gene encodes CDR1 SGHDT and CDR2 YYEEEE. The CDR3 contains 13 residues. The CDR3 DNA follows: TGTGCCAGCACTCCGGACAGGGCCAATGAGCAGTTCTTC. This encodes CASTPDRANEQFF.

The rearrangement links TRBV29-1 to TRBJ2-7; 7 bases agree with TRBD1. This CDR3 comprises 12 residues. V lost 4 bases and J lost 2; bases outside the gene matches: 2. The germline gives CDR1 SQVTM, CDR2 ANQGSEA. The CDR3 loop reads CSVGDSPYEQYF. The CDR3 region has the DNA TGCAGCGTTGGGGACAGCCCCTACGAGCAGTACTTC.

The rearrangement uses TRBV19 and TRBJ1-5, with 8 positions matching TRBD1. The CDR3 has 15 residues. After removal of 3 bases from V and 7 bases from J, the junction contained 8 bases not matched to a gene. CDR1 and CDR2 (germline): LNHDA, SQIVND (reference sequence). Written as DNA, the CDR3 is TGTGCCAGTAGTATTCATGGACAGGGCGGCCAGCCCCAGCATTTT. This encodes CASSIHGQGGQPQHF.

This chain connects TRBV13 to TRBJ2-7; 7 bases are shared with TRBD1. From germline, CDR1 is PRHDT and CDR2 FYEKMQ (reference sequence). V dropped 5 bases and J dropped 0; count of bases not matched to a gene: 4. This CDR3 spans 14 amino acids. The CDR3 here is CASSPRQGSYEQYF. DNA of the CDR3: TGTGCCAGCAGCCCCCGACAGGGCTCCTACGAGCAGTACTTC.

This clone has only one observation. This chain uses TRBV7-9 with TRBJ1-4; 8 nucleotides align to TRBD1. Germline CDR1 is SEHNR and CDR2 is FQNEAQ (reference sequence). The V gene end was trimmed by 1 base and the J gene end by 8 bases; junction bases not matched to a gene: 9. The length of the CDR3 is 16 residues. As DNA, the CDR3 is TGTGCCAGCAGCTTAGGGACCACAGGGGGAGGCGAAAAACTGTTTTTT. This sequence encodes CASSLGTTGGGEKLFF.